Each of the 32 T cell receptor beta chains below was sequenced from the same sample in a study of tumor and adjacent non-tumor tissue in lung cancer. No cell sorting was done before RNA was extracted from the tissue. More than 3 cm separated this lung sample from the edge of the tumor. A modified ARM-PCR protocol with three rounds of nested PCR amplified TCRbeta. TCRdb processed the multiplex PCR reads anew with MiXCR; each CDR3 protein has one entry. The sample consists of some 66,000 distinct CDR3 sequences, about 63% of them appearing once. The sequenced sample consisted of distant non-tumor lung tissue. The receptors were sampled from a man in his 70s with non-small cell lung cancer.

As for this clonotype: One junction end disagrees with the germline gene, perhaps due to a read error. The rearrangement uses TRBV11-2 and TRBJ2-7; 7 bases align to TRBD2. Germline CDR1 reads SGHAT; CDR2 reads FQNNGV. CDR3 length equals 14 residues. The CDR3 sequence: CTSSLDAETSPDYF. The DNA for the CDR3 is TGTACCAGCAGCTTAGATGCAGAGACTAGCCCCGACTACTTC.

This clonotype came up once. The V gene is TRBV19, the J gene TRBJ2-1; 9 nucleotides match TRBD2. The CDR3 is 15 amino acids. Germline V lookup: CDR1 LNHDA, CDR2 SQIVND (reference sequence). V trimming: 4 bases; J trimming: 5 bases; junction bases outside the gene matches: 6. Here the CDR3 reads CASSTLTSGHNEQFF. CDR3 nucleotides: TGTGCCAGTAGTACCTTGACTAGCGGACACAATGAGCAGTTCTTC.

Turning to this clonotype: At one of its ends the junction is not consistent with the germline gene, which may arise from a read error. The chain recombines TRBV6-1 with TRBJ2-2; 8 nucleotides align to TRBD1. The CDR3 consists of 18 residues. Per germline, CDR1 MNHNS and CDR2 SASEGT. CDR3 in amino acids: CANSEEGAWTGNAGELFF. For the CDR3, the DNA is TGTGCCAACAGTGAAGAGGGGGCCTGGACAGGGAACGCCGGGGAGCTGTTTTTT.

This clonotype was seen at least ten times. The genes are TRBV7-8 and TRBJ1-2; D not certain. There are 13 residues in the CDR3. Trimming cost V 5 bases and J 0 bases, with 7 bases left between them. Per the germline V gene, CDR1 is SGHVS and CDR2 is FQNEAQ. CDR3 DNA sequence: TGTGCCAGCAGCAGAGATCCTAACTATGGCTACACCTTC. Its protein is CASSRDPNYGYTF. The whole variable domain, filled in from reference TRBV7-8 and TRBJ1-2, reads GAGVSQSPRYKVAKRGQDVALRCDPISGHVSLFWYQQALGQGPEFLTYFQNEAQLDKSGLPSDRFFAERPEGSVSTLKIQRTQQEDSAVYLCASSRDPNYGYTFGSGTRLTVV.

This clonotype showed up many times. This chain links TRBV29-1 with TRBJ2-2; 9 bases match TRBD1. From germline, CDR1 is SQVTM and CDR2 ANQGSEA. CDR3 length equals 15 residues. J was trimmed by 0 bases and V by 4 bases; bases with no gene match: 3. The DNA for the CDR3 is TGCAGCGTTGCTGGGACAGGGACGAACACCGGGGAGCTGTTTTTT. It translates to CSVAGTGTNTGELFF.

This clonotype was recorded many times. This sequence joins TRBV5-5 and TRBJ2-1, with TRBD2 matching 7 bases. The CDR3 has 17 residues. V shed 0 bases, J shed 4 bases, and the junction held 10 bases outside the gene matches. CDR1 and CDR2 (germline): SGHKS, YYEKEE (reference sequence). Written as DNA, the CDR3 is TGTGCCAGCAGCTTGGTTGGCGAGGGAGGGCCTTACAATGAGCAGTTCTTC. This encodes CASSLVGEGGPYNEQFF. The complete variable domain, with remaining parts taken from reference TRBV5-5 and TRBJ2-1, reads DAGVTQSPTHLIKTRGQQVTLRCSPISGHKSVSWYQQVLGQGPQFIFQYYEKEERGRGNFPDRFSARQFPNYSSELNVNALLLGDSALYLCASSLVGEGGPYNEQFFGPGTRLTVL.

A word on this clonotype: This may be a read error, as it is one base from a much larger clone. This sequence joins TRBV6-5 and TRBJ2-5; 9 bases map to TRBD2. The CDR3 is 14 residues long. Unmatched junction bases numbered 2, after V lost 2 bases and J lost 4 bases. Per the germline V gene, CDR1 is MNHEY and CDR2 is SVGAGI. CDR3 loop: CASSYLTSGETQYF. The CDR3 DNA reads as TGTGCCAGCAGTTACCTGACTAGCGGAGAGACCCAGTACTTC.

This clonotype was seen just once. CDR3 nucleotide sequence: TGTGCCAGCAGTTTGTTGAACAACTACAATGAGCAGTTCTTC. Translation: CASSLLNNYNEQFF. The V gene is TRBV28, the J gene TRBJ2-1; D call uncertain. CDR3 length equals 14 residues. V was trimmed by 3 bases and J by 3 bases, leaving 9 bases between them. Germline assignment: CDR1 MDHEN and CDR2 SYDVKM.

Comments on this clonotype: One end of the junction varies from germline; a read error may be responsible. The chain joins TRBV11-1 to TRBJ2-1; 9 bases are shared with TRBD1. Germline loops: CDR1 SGHAT, CDR2 FQDESV (reference sequence). The CDR3 sequence is 14 residues long. CDR3 DNA sequence: TGTATCAGCAGCCCCCGGACAGGGGTGGATGAGCAGTCCTTC. Its protein product is CISSPRTGVDEQSF.

Worth noting for this clonotype: This clone may be a read error of a much larger clone one base away. This chain uses TRBV6-1 with TRBJ2-7; D is possibly TRBD2 (6 bases). Germline V gene data show CDR1 as MNHNS and CDR2 as SASEGT. The CDR3 covers 15 residues. CDR3 bases: TGTGCCAGCAGTGAAGGCCCCCGGGAGCCCTACGATCAGTACTTC. It is translated as CASSEGPREPYDQYF.

Details on this clonotype: Here the CDR3 omits its conserved ending phenylalanine or tryptophan, so a read error is the likely source. The chain uses TRBV11-2 and TRBJ2-3; 14 bases map to TRBD2. This CDR3 comprises 18 residues. CDR1 is SGHAT and CDR2 is FQNNGV in the germline V gene. CDR3 sequence reads: CASSFGTSGSRAADTQYS. The CDR3 DNA reads TGTGCTAGCAGCTTCGGGACTAGCGGGAGCAGGGCCGCAGATACACAGTATTCT.

This clonotype was found a few times. CDR3 sequence (DNA): TGTGCCAGCAGCTTTCATTTCCTCAGGGGGAAGTCCTACGAGCAGTACTTC. Translation gives CASSFHFLRGKSYEQYF. The chain carries TRBV5-5 and TRBJ2-7, with 7 positions matching TRBD1. The germline CDR1 and CDR2 sequences are SGHKS and YYEKEE (reference sequence). CDR3 length equals 17 residues. J lost 1 base, V lost 2 bases, and 12 bases had no gene match.

CDR3 residues: CSAKADRQTYEQYF. In DNA form, the CDR3 reads TGCAGTGCCAAGGCAGACAGGCAGACCTACGAGCAGTACTTC. The chain uses TRBV20-1 and TRBJ2-7, with D perhaps TRBD1 (6 bases). Trimming shortened V by 6 bases and J by 2 bases, and 17 bases separated the two germline ends. This CDR3 has 14 amino acids. Looked up from germline, CDR1 is DFQATT and CDR2 is SNEGSKA (reference sequence).

This clonotype was counted only a few times. The J gene is TRBJ2-5, the V gene TRBV15; D is perhaps TRBD2 (5 bases). Trimming took off 1 base at V and 2 bases at J, with 17 bases between the two ends. Germline V CDR1 and CDR2: LNHNV, YYDKDF (reference sequence). This CDR3 has 17 amino acids. CDR3 sequence: CATSRVRSGRGQETQYF. CDR3 sequence (DNA): TGTGCCACCAGCAGAGTCCGTAGTGGGAGAGGGCAAGAGACCCAGTACTTC.

Concerning this clonotype itself: Since a much larger clone is just one base distant, this may be a read error. V and J are TRBV6-5 and TRBJ1-6, with no clear D. Trimming removed 6 bases from V and 10 bases from J, with 22 bases in between. The germline V gene has CDR1 MNHEY and CDR2 SVGAGI. This CDR3 contains 16 residues. The CDR3 nucleotides are TGTGCCAGCAGACCCGGAGAGTCCGCCCTTAGGTCACCCCTCCACTTT. Translated: CASRPGESALRSPLHF.

Comments on this clonotype: This may stem from a read error, because a much larger clone lies one nucleotide away. The V and J genes are TRBV12-3 or TRBV12-4 and TRBJ1-2; D is ambiguous. The CDR3 length is 11 residues. CDR3 bases: TGTGCCAACAGTTTTGAATATGGCTACACCTTC. Its protein is CANSFEYGYTF.

As concerns this clonotype: This could be a read error, since a much larger clone is one nucleotide away. The gene calls are TRBV29-1 and TRBJ2-1; 8 nucleotides align to TRBD1. Germline values: CDR1 SQVTM, CDR2 ANQGSEA. With V trimmed by 4 bases and J by 8 bases, 13 bases remained unmatched. The CDR3 loop spans 15 amino acids. In DNA form, the CDR3 reads TGCAGCGTTGTAGGCGTGGACAGGGTTGTGGATGAGCAGTTCTTC. Amino acids: CSVVGVDRVVDEQFF.

This clonotype is termed medium-sized. This chain joins TRBV11-1 and TRBJ2-5; D might be TRBD2 (7 bases). V was cut by 3 bases and J by 4 bases, with 12 bases left in between. Germline V gives CDR1 SGHAT, CDR2 FQDESV (reference sequence). CDR3 length equals 14 residues. The CDR3 protein is CASSLWGGRETQYF. The CDR3 region has the DNA TGTGCCAGCAGCTTGTGGGGGGGCCGAGAGACCCAGTACTTC.

As for this clonotype: At one boundary the junction diverges from the germline segment, which might be a read error. This chain connects TRBV29-1 to TRBJ2-1; D unclear. Germline CDR1 SQVTM, CDR2 ANQGSEA. This CDR3 is built from 14 residues. The CDR3 DNA is TGCAGCGCTGACGACCAGAACTCCTACAAAGAGCAGTTCTTC. Its translation: CSADDQNSYKEQFF.

For this clonotype: A read error is likely, as this CDR3 ends without the conserved phenylalanine or tryptophan. The V and J genes are TRBV14 and TRBJ2-7, with a weak D call TRBD1 (5 bases). CDR3 length equals 14 residues. The germline V gene encodes CDR1 SGHDN and CDR2 FVKESK. V lost 2 bases and J 4 bases, leaving 12 bases between the germline ends. CDR3 region: CASSQNQGEYEQYL. The CDR3 nucleotides read TGTGCCAGCAGCCAAAATCAGGGCGAATACGAGCAGTACCTC.

This clonotype was picked up one time. Mismatch with germline at one junction end may stem from a read error. V gene TRBV12-3 or TRBV12-4 combines with J gene TRBJ1-5, with D possibly TRBD1 on 6 matching bases. The CDR3 is made up of 14 amino acids. The DNA for the CDR3 is TGTGACAGCAGTCCTACGGGGGCCAATCAGCGCCAGCATTTT. Protein: CDSSPTGANQRQHF.

This sequence joins TRBV6-2 or TRBV6-3 and TRBJ2-1; D unresolved. The CDR3 consists of 16 residues. V was shortened by 7 bases and J by 6 bases, with 22 bases between the two germline ends. The V gene's germline CDR1 is MNHEY and CDR2 SVGEGT. In nucleotides, the CDR3 is TGTGCCAGCACCTACGCCACGGGCTTGTTTGGCAATGAGCAGTTCTTC. Residues: CASTYATGLFGNEQFF.

Details on this clonotype: This may come from a read error, since a much larger clone is one base off. The genes are TRBV5-4 and TRBJ1-1; tentatively, D is TRBD1 (5 bases). The germline CDR1 and CDR2 sequences are SGHNT and YYREEE (reference sequence). The germline V and J ends were trimmed by 2 bases and 4 bases, with 12 bases remaining between them. The CDR3 runs to 14 residues. The DNA for the CDR3 is TGTGCCAGCAGCTTCTATTGGGACGGCACTGAAGCTTTCTTT. Protein sequence: CASSFYWDGTEAFF.

This clonotype was counted between two and nine times. The chain uses TRBV10-2 and TRBJ2-2; the D gene is possibly TRBD2 (5 bases). Germline V gene sequence: CDR1 WSHSY, CDR2 SAAADI. This CDR3 has 14 amino acids. V dropped 10 bases and J dropped 4 bases, with 16 bases sitting between them. The CDR3 nucleotides are TGCGCCACCACACTAGGGCGGTCCACCGGGGAGCTGTTTTTT. Its protein is CATTLGRSTGELFF.

The rearrangement links TRBV12-3 or TRBV12-4 to TRBJ1-5; D may be TRBD1 (5 bases). The end of the DNA fits TRBJ2-3 better, so the J call may be wrong. The length of the CDR3 is 15 residues. CDR3 in amino acids: CASSLNRSGNQPQYF. The DNA of the CDR3 is TGTGCCAGCAGTTTGAACAGGTCGGGCAATCAGCCCCAGTATTTT.

Points on this clonotype: At one of its ends the junction is not consistent with the germline gene, which may arise from a read error. This chain connects TRBV7-9 to TRBJ1-5; D call uncertain. The CDR3 is 14 amino acids. From germline, CDR1 is SEHNR and CDR2 FQNEAQ (reference sequence). DNA of the CDR3: TGTGCCTGCAGCTTTGGGAACAGCAATCAGCCCCAGCATTTT. It translates to CACSFGNSNQPQHF.

A word on this clonotype: Given a much more abundant clone one base away, this may be a read error. The V and J genes are TRBV6-1 and TRBJ2-1; D tentatively reads TRBD1 or TRBD2 (5 bases each). The CDR3 runs to 14 residues. CDR1 and CDR2 (germline): MNHNS, SASEGT. The CDR3 region has the DNA TGTGTCAGCAGTCCGGGACCCCAATACAATGAGCAGTTCTTC. Translating it yields CVSSPGPQYNEQFF.

Note on this clonotype: Given a much more abundant clone one base away, this may be a read error. The genes are TRBV5-6 and TRBJ1-2; 9 bases map to TRBD1. Germline CDR1 SGHDT, CDR2 YYEEEE. This CDR3 contains 13 residues. The chain's CDR3 is CVSSSTGGRGYTF. CDR3 DNA sequence: TGTGTCAGCAGCAGTACAGGGGGCCGAGGCTACACCTTC.

About this clonotype itself: Its ends do not fully match the called genes, so a read error is possible. This chain uses TRBV6-5 with TRBJ1-5, with D unresolved. The CDR3 covers 14 residues. In germline, CDR1 is MNHEY, CDR2 SVGAGI. The CDR3 coding sequence is TGTGTCAGCAAAGAAGGGCCTAACGATCAGTCTCAGCATTTT. The encoded protein is CVSKEGPNDQSQHF.

J is TRBJ1-5 and V is TRBV28; weak D call: TRBD1 (5 bases). V lost 6 bases and J 7 bases, leaving 16 bases between the germline ends. Per germline, CDR1 MDHEN and CDR2 SYDVKM. CDR3 length: 14 residues. CDR3 protein: CASSKDGGWQPQHF. For the CDR3, the DNA is TGTGCCAGCAGCAAAGATGGGGGTTGGCAGCCCCAGCATTTT.

The chain couples TRBV2 to TRBJ1-4; weak D call: TRBD1 (6 bases). V lost 6 bases and J 6 bases, leaving 11 bases between the germline ends. This CDR3 has 13 amino acids. Germline V lookup: CDR1 SNHLY, CDR2 FYNNEI. CDR3 region: CASRTYRDEKLFF. The CDR3 DNA reads TGTGCCAGCAGAACTTACAGGGATGAAAAACTGTTTTTT.

The V gene is TRBV2, the J gene TRBJ2-7; weak D call: TRBD2 (6 bases). Germline loops: CDR1 SNHLY, CDR2 FYNNEI. This CDR3 comprises 13 residues. V was shortened by 1 base and J by 9 bases, with 13 bases between the two germline ends. CDR3: CASSEERDSSQYF. CDR3 nucleotide sequence: TGTGCCAGCAGTGAAGAAAGGGACTCTTCGCAGTACTTC.